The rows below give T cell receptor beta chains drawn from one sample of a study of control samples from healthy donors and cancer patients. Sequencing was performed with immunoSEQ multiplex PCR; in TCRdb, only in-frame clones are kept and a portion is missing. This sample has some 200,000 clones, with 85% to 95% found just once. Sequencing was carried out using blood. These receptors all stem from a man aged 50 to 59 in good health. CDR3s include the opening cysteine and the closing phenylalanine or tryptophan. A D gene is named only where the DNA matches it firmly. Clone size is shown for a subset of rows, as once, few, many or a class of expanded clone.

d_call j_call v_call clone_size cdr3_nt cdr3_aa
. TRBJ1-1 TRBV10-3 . TGTGCCATCAGTGAGACGCCGTCAGACACTGAAGCTTTCTTT CAISETPSDTEAFF
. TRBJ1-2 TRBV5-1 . TGCGCCAGCAGCTTGGCCGTTAGCGGCGCTAACTATGGCTACACCTTC CASSLAVSGANYGYTF
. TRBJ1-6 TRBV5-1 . TGCGCCAGCAGCTTAACCGGACTAACGGGGTCACCCCTCCACTTT CASSLTGLTGSPLHF
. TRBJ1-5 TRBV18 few TGTGCCAGCTCACCACAATCTACGGGAGGCAATCAGCCCCAGCATTTT CASSPQSTGGNQPQHF
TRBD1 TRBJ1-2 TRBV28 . TGTGCCGGCCGCCCCACAGGGGAAAGGGGCTACACCTTC CAGRPTGERGYTF
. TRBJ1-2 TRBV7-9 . TGTGCCAGCAGCTTAGAAGGAGCCCCCCCATATGGCTACACCTTC CASSLEGAPPYGYTF
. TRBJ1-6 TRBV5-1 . TGCGCCAGCAGCTTGGGGCAGGCCTATAATTCACCCCTCCACTTT CASSLGQAYNSPLHF
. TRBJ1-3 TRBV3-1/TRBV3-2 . TGTGCCAGCAGCCAAGGCACAAGCAGAGGAAACACCATATATTTT CASSQGTSRGNTIYF
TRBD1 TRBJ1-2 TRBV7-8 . TGTGCCAGCAGCCCCAGGGACAGGGCACTCAACGATGGCTACACCTTC CASSPRDRALNDGYTF
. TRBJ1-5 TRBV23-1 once TGCGCCAGCAGTCAATCCAAAGGGCGACAAAGCAATCAGCCCCAGCATTTT CASSQSKGRQSNQPQHF
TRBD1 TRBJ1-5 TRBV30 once TGTGCCTGGAAGGGACAGGGGATGGGGCAGCCCCAGCATTTT CAWKGQGMGQPQHF
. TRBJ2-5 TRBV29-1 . TGCAGCGTTGAAGAGGCGGGACGTCCCCTGTACTTC CSVEEAGRPLYF
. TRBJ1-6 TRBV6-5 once TGTGCCAGCAGTTACTCTCCTACAGGGATTGATTCACCCCTCCACTTT CASSYSPTGIDSPLHF
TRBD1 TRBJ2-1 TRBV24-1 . TGTGCCACCGGACAGGGGGCTTCAATGGTCTTC CATGQGASMVF
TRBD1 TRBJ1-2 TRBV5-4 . TGTGCCAGCAGCTTGGTCGGCAGGGGGTGGGAGGGCTACACCTTC CASSLVGRGWEGYTF
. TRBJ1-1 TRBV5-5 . TGTGCCAGCAGCTTGGGCCGAACTCCTGTGAACACTGAAGCTTTCTTT CASSLGRTPVNTEAFF
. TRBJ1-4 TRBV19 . TGTGCCAGTAGTATGGATAGCAGGGGATTTGAAAAACTGTTTTTT CASSMDSRGFEKLFF
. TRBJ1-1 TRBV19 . TGTGCCAGTAGTCCAGGCACTGAAGCTTTCTTT CASSPGTEAFF
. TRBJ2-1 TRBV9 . TGTGCCAGCAGCGTAACTCCAAGGGGCGGGGAAGGGGACAATGAGCAGTTCTTC CASSVTPRGGEGDNEQFF
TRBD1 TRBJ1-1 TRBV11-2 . TGTGCCAGCAGCTGGACCGGGACAGGGAACACTGAAGCTTTCTTT CASSWTGTGNTEAFF
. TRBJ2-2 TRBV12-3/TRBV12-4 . TGTGCCAGCAGGCGTAGGACCGGGGAGCTGTTTTTT CASRRRTGELFF
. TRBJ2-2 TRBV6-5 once TGTGCCAGTTTTCCCGGGACACTGAACACCGGGGAGCTGTTTTTT CASFPGTLNTGELFF
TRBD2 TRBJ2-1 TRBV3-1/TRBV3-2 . TGTGCCAGCAGCCTCGGCGGCGCTAGCGGGGGCTATAGCTCCTACAATGAGCAGTTCTTC CASSLGGASGGYSSYNEQFF
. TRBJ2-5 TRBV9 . TGTGCCAGCAGTATAAACGCCGGGACGGGGGAGACCCAGTACTTC CASSINAGTGETQYF
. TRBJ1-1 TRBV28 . TGTGCCAGCAGTTTTTATGGGAGCGGATCTTACACTGAAGCTTTCTTT CASSFYGSGSYTEAFF
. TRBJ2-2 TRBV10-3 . TGTGCCGTCATGCATCGGGAGTTTCCTAACACCGGGGAGCTGTTTTTT CAVMHREFPNTGELFF
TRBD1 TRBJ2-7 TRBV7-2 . TGTGCCAGCAGCACAGGGGGAATGTACGAGCAGTACTTC CASSTGGMYEQYF
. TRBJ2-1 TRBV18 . TGTGCCAGCTCACACGAAATAGGGGGGGGATACAATGAGCAGTTCTTC CASSHEIGGGYNEQFF
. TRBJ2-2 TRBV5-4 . TGTGCCAGCAGCTCCCCCGGTACAGGGTTGTCCGGGGAGCTGTTTTTT CASSSPGTGLSGELFF
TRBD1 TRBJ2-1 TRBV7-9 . TGTGCCAGCAGCTTTGCACAGGGGGTAAATGAGTTCTTC CASSFAQGVNEFF
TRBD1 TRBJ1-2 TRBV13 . TGTGCCAGCAGTGGGGCCACCTCAAGTGGGACAGGGATCGGGTATGGCTACACCTTC CASSGATSSGTGIGYGYTF
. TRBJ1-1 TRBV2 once TGTGCCAGCAGGATTTCAGGGGTGAACACTGAAGCTTTCTTT CASRISGVNTEAFF
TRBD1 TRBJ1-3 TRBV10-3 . TGTGCCATCAGTGAGGAAGTGAGGACAGGGGCTGGAAACACCATATATTTT CAISEEVRTGAGNTIYF
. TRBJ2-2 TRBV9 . TGTGCCAGCAGCCCCCGGACAAGGAACACCGGGGAGCTGTTTTTT CASSPRTRNTGELFF
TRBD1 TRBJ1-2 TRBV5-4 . TGTGCCAGCAGCTTGACCCCGCGACAGGGGGATGGCTACACCTTC CASSLTPRQGDGYTF
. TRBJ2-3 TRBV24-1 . TGTGCCACCAGTGAGAGGTTCTCCCCTATTGAGACAGATACGCAGTATTTT CATSERFSPIETDTQYF
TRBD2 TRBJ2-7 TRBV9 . TGTGCCAGCAGCGTAGACACTAGCGGGGGATCCTACGAGCAGTACTTC CASSVDTSGGSYEQYF
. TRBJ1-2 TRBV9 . TGTGCCAGCAGCCCAGGGGTACATTATGGCTACACCTTC CASSPGVHYGYTF
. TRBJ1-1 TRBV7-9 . TGTGCCAGCAGCTCCGCGAGCGGAAACACTGAAGCTTTCTTT CASSSASGNTEAFF
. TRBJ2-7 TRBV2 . TGTGCCAGCAGTGAATCTGTCGAGCAGTACTTC CASSESVEQYF
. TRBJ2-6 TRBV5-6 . TGTGCCAGCAGCCCCATGAGGGGGGGGTTCGGGGCCAACGTCCTGACTTTC CASSPMRGGFGANVLTF
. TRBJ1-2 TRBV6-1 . TGTGCCAGCAGTGAAGCGGCGACGGGCTTC CASSEAATGF
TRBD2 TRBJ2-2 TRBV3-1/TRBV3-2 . TGTGCCAGCAGCCCGACTAGCGGGAGATCCCACGGGGAGCTGTTTTTT CASSPTSGRSHGELFF
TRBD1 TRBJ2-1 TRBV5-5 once TGTGCCAGCAGCTTTCAGGGGGCCGCCTACAATGAGCAGTTCTTC CASSFQGAAYNEQFF
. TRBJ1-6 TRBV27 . TGTGCCAGCAGTTATACGGGAAGGAGTTCACCCCTCCACTTT CASSYTGRSSPLHF
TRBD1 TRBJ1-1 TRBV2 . TGTGCCAGCGCAGGGGGACAGGGGCGCTATGAAGCTTTCTTT CASAGGQGRYEAFF
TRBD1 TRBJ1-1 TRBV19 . TGTGCCAGTAGTAGCCTCACGGGACAGGGGGGCACTGAAGCTTTCTTT CASSSLTGQGGTEAFF
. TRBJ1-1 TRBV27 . TGTGCCAGCACGAGTTGGTCCCCGAACACTGAAGCTTTCTTT CASTSWSPNTEAFF